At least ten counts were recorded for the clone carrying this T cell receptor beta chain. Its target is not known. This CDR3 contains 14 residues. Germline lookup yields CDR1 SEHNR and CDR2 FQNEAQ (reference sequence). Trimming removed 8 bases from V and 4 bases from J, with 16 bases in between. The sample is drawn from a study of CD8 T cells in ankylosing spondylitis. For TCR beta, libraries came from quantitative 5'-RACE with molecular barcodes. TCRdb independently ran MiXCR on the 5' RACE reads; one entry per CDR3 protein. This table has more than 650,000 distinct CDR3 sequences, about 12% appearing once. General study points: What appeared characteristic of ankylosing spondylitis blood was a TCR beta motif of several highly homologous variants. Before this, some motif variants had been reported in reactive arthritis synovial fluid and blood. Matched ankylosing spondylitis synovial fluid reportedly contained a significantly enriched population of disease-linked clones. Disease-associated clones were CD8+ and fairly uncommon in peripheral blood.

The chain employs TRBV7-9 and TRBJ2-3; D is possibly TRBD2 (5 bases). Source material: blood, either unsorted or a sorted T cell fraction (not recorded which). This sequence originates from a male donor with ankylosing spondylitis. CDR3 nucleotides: TGTGCCAGCGCGAGAGGGATGGCCGCAGATACGCAGTATTTT. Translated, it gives CASARGMAADTQYF. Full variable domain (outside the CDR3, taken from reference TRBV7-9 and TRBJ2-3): DTGVSQNPRHKITKRGQNVTFRCDPISEHNRLYWYRQTLGQGPEFLTYFQNEAQLEKSRLLSDRFSAERPKGSFSTLEIQRTEQGDSAMYLCASARGMAADTQYFGPGTRLTVL.